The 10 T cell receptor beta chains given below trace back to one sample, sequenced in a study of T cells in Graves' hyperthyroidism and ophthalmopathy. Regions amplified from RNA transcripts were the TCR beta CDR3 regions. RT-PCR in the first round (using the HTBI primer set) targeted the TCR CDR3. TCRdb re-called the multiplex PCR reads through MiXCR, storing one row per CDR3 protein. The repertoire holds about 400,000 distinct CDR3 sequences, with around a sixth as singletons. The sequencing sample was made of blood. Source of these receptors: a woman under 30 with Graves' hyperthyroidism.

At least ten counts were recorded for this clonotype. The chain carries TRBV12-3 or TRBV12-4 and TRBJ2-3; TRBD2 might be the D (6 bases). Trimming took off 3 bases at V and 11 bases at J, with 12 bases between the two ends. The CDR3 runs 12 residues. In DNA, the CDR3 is TGTGCCAGCAGTTTGTACCAAGCGGGGCAGTATTTT. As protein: CASSLYQAGQYF.

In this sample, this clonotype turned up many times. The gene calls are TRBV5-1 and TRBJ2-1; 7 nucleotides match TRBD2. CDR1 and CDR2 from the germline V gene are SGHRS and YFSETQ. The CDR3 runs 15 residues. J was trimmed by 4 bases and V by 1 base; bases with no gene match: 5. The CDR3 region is CASSLHQGLYNEQFF. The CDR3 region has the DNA TGCGCCAGCAGCTTGCATCAGGGACTATACAATGAGCAGTTCTTC.

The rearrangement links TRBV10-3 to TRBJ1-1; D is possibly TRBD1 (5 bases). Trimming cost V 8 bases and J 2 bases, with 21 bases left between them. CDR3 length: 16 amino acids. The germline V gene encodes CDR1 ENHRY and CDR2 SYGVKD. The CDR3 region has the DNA TGTGCCATCGGGACGGGGGGGGGATTTGGAAACACTGAAGCTTTCTTT. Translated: CAIGTGGGFGNTEAFF.

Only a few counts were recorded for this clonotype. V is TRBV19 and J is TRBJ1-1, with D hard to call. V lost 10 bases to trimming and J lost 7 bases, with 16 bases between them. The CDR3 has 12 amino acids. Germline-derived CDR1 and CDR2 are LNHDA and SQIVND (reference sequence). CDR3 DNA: TGTGCCACTATAGGGAAGGGTCATGAAGCTTTCTTT. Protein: CATIGKGHEAFF.

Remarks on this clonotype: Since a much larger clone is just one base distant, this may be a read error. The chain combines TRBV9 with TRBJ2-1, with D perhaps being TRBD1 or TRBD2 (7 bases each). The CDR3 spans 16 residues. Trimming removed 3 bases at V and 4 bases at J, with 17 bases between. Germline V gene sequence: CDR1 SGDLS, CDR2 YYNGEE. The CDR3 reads CASSGGRGRGYNEQFF. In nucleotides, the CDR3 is TGTGCCAGCAGCGGAGGAAGGGGGCGGGGGTACAATGAGCAGTTCTTC.

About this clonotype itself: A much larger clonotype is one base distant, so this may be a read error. The CDR3 region has the DNA TGTGCCAGCAGTGGAGGCTCGACAGGGAGGAACTATGGCTACACCTTC. Translated, it gives CASSGGSTGRNYGYTF. V gene TRBV6-1 combines with J gene TRBJ1-2; 7 nucleotides agree with TRBD1. Trimming cost V 4 bases and J 2 bases; bases outside gene matches: 10. Germline CDR1 is MNHNS and CDR2 is SASEGT. The CDR3 runs to 16 residues.

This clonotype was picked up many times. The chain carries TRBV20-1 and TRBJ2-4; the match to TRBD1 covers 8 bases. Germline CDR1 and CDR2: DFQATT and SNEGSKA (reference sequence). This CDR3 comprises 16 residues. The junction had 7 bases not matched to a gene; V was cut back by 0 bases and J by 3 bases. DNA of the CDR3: TGCAGTGCTAGAGACCGGACAGGGCTAGTCAAAAACATTCAGTACTTC. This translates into CSARDRTGLVKNIQYF.

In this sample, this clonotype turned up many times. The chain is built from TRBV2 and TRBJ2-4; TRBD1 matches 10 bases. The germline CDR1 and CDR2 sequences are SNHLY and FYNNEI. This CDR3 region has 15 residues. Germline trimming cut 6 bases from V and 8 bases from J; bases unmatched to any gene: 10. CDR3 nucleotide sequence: TGTGCCAGCAGCCCCCCGGGACAGGGGTTAGACATTCAGTACTTC. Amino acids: CASSPPGQGLDIQYF.

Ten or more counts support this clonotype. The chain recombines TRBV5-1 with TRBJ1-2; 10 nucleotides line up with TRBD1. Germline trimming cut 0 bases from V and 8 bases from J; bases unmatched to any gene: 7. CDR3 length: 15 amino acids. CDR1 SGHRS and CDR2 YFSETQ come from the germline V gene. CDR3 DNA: TGCGCCAGCAGCTTGGGACAGGGGGCGTCTTGGGGCTACACCTTC. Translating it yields CASSLGQGASWGYTF.

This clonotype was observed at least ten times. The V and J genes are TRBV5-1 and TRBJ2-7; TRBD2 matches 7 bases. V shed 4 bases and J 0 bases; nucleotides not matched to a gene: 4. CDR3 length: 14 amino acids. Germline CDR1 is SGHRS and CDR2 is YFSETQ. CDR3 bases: TGCGCCAGCAGCCCCGGACTAGTCTCCTACGAGCAGTACTTC. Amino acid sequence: CASSPGLVSYEQYF.